The rows below give T cell receptor beta chains drawn from one sample of a study of cytomegalovirus exposure and HLA in healthy donors. Produced via immunoSEQ multiplex PCR; TCRdb's table is partial and in-frame only. The sample carries about 110,000 clones, 75% recorded once. The source material was PBMCs. These TCRs come from a male donor in good health and CMV-seropositive. Each CDR3 is given with its conserved first and last residue. D genes are given only for firm matches. Clone size is given for some rows only: seen once, a few or many times, or a class if the clone is expanded.

D,J,size,V,DNA,CDR3
-,TRBJ1-4,-,TRBV25-1,TGTGCCAGCAGTGAACTTGGAGGAAGTGAAAAACTGTTTTTT,CASSELGGSEKLFF
-,TRBJ2-7,once,TRBV6-5,TGTGCCAGCAGTTATAACCGCGGAACCTACGAGCAGTACTTC,CASSYNRGTYEQYF
TRBD1,TRBJ1-5,-,TRBV4-3,TGCGCCAGCAGCCAAGGGCACCGACAGGGCTATAGCAATCAGCCCCAGCATTTT,CASSQGHRQGYSNQPQHF
TRBD1,TRBJ2-7,few,TRBV19,TGTGCCAGTAGTATGGGACAGGGGGCTAGTGAGCAGTACTTC,CASSMGQGASEQYF
-,TRBJ2-3,-,TRBV6-6,TGTGCCAGCAGTTACAGTGCGGGAACAGATACGCAGTATTTT,CASSYSAGTDTQYF
TRBD1,TRBJ2-7,-,TRBV6-6,TGTGCCAGCAGTTATGATCGGGACAGGGTAACCTACGAGCAGTACTTC,CASSYDRDRVTYEQYF
TRBD1,TRBJ1-1,once,TRBV18,TGTGCCAGCTCACCCGACAGGGGAAGCACTGAAGCTTTCTTT,CASSPDRGSTEAFF
-,TRBJ2-7,-,TRBV11-2,TGTGCCAGCAGCCGAACTCAGGGCGGTGAGTACGAGCAGTACTTC,CASSRTQGGEYEQYF
-,TRBJ2-2,-,TRBV4-3,TGCGCCAGCAGCCAAGATCGGACTACCGGCGGGGAGCTGTTTTTT,CASSQDRTTGGELFF
TRBD1,TRBJ1-2,-,TRBV6-1,TGTGCCAGCAGCGAACAGGGGAGAGGCGGCTACACCTTC,CASSEQGRGGYTF
TRBD2,TRBJ2-2,-,TRBV7-9,TGTGCCAGCAGCTTAATGTTTGGGGGGGGATCGAACACCGGGGAGCTGTTTTTT,CASSLMFGGGSNTGELFF
TRBD2,TRBJ2-7,few,TRBV2,TGTGCCAGCCAACCCGAGGGAGGGAGGGAACCCTACGTTGGGCAGTACTTC,CASQPEGGREPYVGQYF
-,TRBJ1-1,-,TRBV7-2,TGTGCCAGCAGCCTAACAGGCACGACAGCTTTCTTT,CASSLTGTTAFF
-,TRBJ2-3,-,TRBV30,TGTGCCTGGAGTGTAATTGCGGAGGGTTACCAAAGGGCAGATACGCAGTATTTT,CAWSVIAEGYQRADTQYF
-,TRBJ2-3,-,TRBV5-8,TGTGCCAGCAGCTTGACCTTTTATTCCGGGCAGTATTTT,CASSLTFYSGQYF
-,TRBJ2-6,-,TRBV7-2,TGTGCCAGCAGCCCTGTAATTTTGCGATCCTCTGGGGCCAACGTCCTGACTTTC,CASSPVILRSSGANVLTF
-,TRBJ2-1,-,TRBV28,TGTGCCTGCCGGGAAGCCGCCAATGAGCAGTTCTTC,CACREAANEQFF
-,TRBJ1-1,once,TRBV5-5,TGTGCCAGCAGCCTCGGAGTGGCAGTCGAAGCTTTCTTT,CASSLGVAVEAFF
TRBD1,TRBJ1-2,few,TRBV7-2,TGTGCCAGCAGCTTAGACAGGGGCACCTATGGCTACACCTTC,CASSLDRGTYGYTF
TRBD2,TRBJ2-3,-,TRBV9,TGTGCCAGCAGCGTACGACTAGCGGGGGGTCTTAGCACAGATACGCAGTATTTT,CASSVRLAGGLSTDTQYF
TRBD2,TRBJ2-3,-,TRBV4-1,TGCGCCAGCAGCCTGGAGGGACTAGCGGGCACAGATACGCAGTATTTT,CASSLEGLAGTDTQYF